This TCR beta chain was recovered during a study of cytomegalovirus exposure and HLA in healthy donors. Findings and caveats of the study: Links to common viral pathogens appeared, in a later analysis, for several of the most significant clusters.

Primers for the PCR totalled 60 Vbeta and 13 Jbeta. Measured with immunoSEQ multiplex PCR; TCRdb has only the in-frame clones, and not every one. The sample holds some 25,000 clones, roughly 79% seen once. The length of the CDR3 is 16 residues. CDR1 SNHLY and CDR2 FYNNEI come from the germline V gene. V shed 6 bases, J shed 4 bases, and the junction held 11 bases outside the gene matches. About this clone: Its antigen is unidentified.

The chain is built from TRBV2 and TRBJ2-3, with 9 bases lining up with TRBD1. The receptor comes from a male donor in good health and CMV-seronegative. Sequencing input: PBMCs. The CDR3 region has the DNA TGTGCCAGCAGGGGGGGACAGGGAAGGTTGTCAGATACGCAGTATTTT. It is translated as CASRGGQGRLSDTQYF.